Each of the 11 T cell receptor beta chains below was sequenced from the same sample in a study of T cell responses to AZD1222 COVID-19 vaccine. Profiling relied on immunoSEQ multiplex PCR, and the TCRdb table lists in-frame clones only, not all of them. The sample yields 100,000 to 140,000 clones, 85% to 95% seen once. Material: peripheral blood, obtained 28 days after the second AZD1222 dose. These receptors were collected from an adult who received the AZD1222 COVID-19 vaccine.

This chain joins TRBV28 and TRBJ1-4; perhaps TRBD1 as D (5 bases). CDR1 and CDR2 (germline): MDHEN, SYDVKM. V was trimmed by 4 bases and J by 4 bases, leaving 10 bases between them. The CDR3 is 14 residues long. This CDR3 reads CASSWGLSNEKLFF. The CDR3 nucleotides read TGTGCCAGCAGTTGGGGACTGAGTAATGAAAAACTGTTTTTT.

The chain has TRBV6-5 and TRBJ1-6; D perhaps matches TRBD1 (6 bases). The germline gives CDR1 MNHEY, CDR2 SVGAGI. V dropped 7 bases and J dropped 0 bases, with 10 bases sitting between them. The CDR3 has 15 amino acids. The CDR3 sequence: CASTRQDSYNSPLHF. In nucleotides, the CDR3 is TGTGCCAGCACCCGACAGGACTCCTATAATTCACCCCTCCACTTT.

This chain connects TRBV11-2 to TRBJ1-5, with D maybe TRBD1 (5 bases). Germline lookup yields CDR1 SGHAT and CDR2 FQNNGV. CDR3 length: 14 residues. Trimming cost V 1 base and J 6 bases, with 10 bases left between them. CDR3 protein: CASSLGGAGQPQHF. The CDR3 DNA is TGTGCCAGCAGCTTAGGAGGGGCAGGTCAGCCCCAGCATTTT.

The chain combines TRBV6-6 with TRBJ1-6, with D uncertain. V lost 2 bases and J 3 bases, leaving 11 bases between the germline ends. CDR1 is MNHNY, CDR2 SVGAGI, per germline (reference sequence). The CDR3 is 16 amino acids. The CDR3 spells CASSYASGDYNSPLHF. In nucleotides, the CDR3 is TGTGCCAGCAGTTACGCGTCAGGTGACTATAATTCACCCCTCCACTTT.

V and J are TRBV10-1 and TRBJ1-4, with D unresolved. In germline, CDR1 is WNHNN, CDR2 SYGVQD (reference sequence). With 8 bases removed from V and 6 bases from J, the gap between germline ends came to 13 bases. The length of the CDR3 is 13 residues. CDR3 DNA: TGCGCCAGCTTCCTCCCACAAGATGAAAAACTGTTTTTT. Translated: CASFLPQDEKLFF.

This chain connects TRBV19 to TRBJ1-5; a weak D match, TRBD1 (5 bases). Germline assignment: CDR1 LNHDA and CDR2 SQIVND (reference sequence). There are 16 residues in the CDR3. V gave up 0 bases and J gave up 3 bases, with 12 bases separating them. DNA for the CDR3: TGTGCCAGTAGTATAGATCGTGGGGGGGTCAATCAGCCCCAGCATTTT. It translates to CASSIDRGGVNQPQHF.

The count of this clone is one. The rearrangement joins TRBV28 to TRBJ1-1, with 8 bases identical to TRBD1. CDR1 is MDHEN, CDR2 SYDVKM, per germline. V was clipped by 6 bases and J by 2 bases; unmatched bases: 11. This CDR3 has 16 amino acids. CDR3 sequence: CASRFWGQGANTEAFF. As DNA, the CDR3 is TGTGCCAGCAGGTTCTGGGGGCAGGGGGCAAACACTGAAGCTTTCTTT.

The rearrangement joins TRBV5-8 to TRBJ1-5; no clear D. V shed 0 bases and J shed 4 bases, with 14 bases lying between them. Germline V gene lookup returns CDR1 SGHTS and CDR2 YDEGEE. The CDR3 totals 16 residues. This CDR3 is CASSLENARTNQPQHF. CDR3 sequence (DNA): TGTGCCAGCAGCTTGGAAAACGCACGGACGAATCAGCCCCAGCATTTT.

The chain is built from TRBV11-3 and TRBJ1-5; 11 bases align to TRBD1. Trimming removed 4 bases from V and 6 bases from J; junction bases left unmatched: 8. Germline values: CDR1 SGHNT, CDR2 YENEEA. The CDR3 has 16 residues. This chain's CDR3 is CASSSPGQGVCQPQHF. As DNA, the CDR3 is TGTGCCAGCAGCTCACCGGGACAGGGGGTTTGTCAGCCCCAGCATTTT.

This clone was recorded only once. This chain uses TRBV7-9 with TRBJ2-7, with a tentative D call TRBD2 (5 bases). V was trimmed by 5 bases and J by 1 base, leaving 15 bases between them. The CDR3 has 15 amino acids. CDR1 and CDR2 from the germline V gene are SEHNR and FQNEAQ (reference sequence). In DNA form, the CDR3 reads TGTGCCAGCAGCCCCCAGAAGGGAGAGTCCTACGAGCAGTACTTC. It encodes CASSPQKGESYEQYF.

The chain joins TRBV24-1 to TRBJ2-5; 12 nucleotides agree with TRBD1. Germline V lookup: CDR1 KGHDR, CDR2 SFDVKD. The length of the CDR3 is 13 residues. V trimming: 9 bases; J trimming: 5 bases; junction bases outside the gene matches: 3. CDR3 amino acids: CATGTGGLETQYF. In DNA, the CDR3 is TGTGCCACCGGGACAGGGGGCTTGGAGACCCAGTACTTC.